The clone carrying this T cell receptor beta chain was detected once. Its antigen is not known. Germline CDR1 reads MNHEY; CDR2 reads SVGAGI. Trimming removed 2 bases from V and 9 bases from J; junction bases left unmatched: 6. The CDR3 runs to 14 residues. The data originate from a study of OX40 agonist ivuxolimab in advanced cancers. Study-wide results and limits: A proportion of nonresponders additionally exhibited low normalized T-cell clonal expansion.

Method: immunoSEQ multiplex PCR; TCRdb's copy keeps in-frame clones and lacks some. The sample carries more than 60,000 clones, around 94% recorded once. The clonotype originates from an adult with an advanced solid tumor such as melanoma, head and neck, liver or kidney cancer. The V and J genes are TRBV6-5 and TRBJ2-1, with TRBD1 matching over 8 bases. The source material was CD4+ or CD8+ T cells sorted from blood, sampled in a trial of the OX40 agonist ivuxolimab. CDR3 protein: CASSYGQGAGEQFF. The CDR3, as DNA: TGTGCCAGCAGTTACGGGCAGGGGGCTGGTGAGCAGTTCTTC.